Listed here are 9 T cell receptor beta chains from one sample, sequenced in a study of cytomegalovirus exposure and HLA in healthy donors (dated by TCRdb to 2015 to 2018). To prepare the library, the immunoSEQ multiplex PCR assay was applied. The multiplex PCR relied on a mix of 60 forward primers for TCR Vbeta segments and 13 reverse primers for TCR Jbeta segments. TCRdb's version of the immuneACCESS table is confined to in-frame rearrangements and falls short of the full clone set. An unresolved V gene accounts for under half of the shortfall where checked; the remainder is of unknown origin. The sample table holds 130,000 or so clones, of which around 67% were seen once. Around 2.1% of the sample belongs to the ten largest clones. Sequencing input: PBMCs. These receptors originate from a woman aged 40 to 49 in good health and CMV-seropositive.

The V call is TRBV5-1, the J call TRBJ1-2, with TRBD1 as a possible D gene (5 bases). V shed 4 bases and J shed 6 bases, with 22 bases lying between them. CDR3 length: 16 residues. In germline, CDR1 is SGHRS, CDR2 YFSETQ. The CDR3 DNA is TGCGCCAGCAGCCCCGGCAGGGTTTTATCAACAGATGGCTACACCTTC. It yields the protein CASSPGRVLSTDGYTF.

The J gene is TRBJ2-7, the V gene TRBV5-4; maybe TRBD2 (6 bases). Trimming removed 4 bases from V and 7 bases from J, with 24 bases in between. The CDR3 extends over 16 amino acids. Germline V lookup: CDR1 SGHNT, CDR2 YYREEE (reference sequence). CDR3 DNA sequence: TGTGCCAGCAGCCCCTCGCGGCGGGGCCCCAGTGAGGAGCAGTACTTC. Protein: CASSPSRRGPSEEQYF.

V gene TRBV29-1 combines with J gene TRBJ2-2; the match to TRBD1 covers 9 bases. This CDR3 comprises 13 residues. The germline gives CDR1 SQVTM, CDR2 ANQGSEA. J was trimmed by 7 bases and V by 4 bases; bases with no gene match: 4. The CDR3 protein is CSVGGQGGGELFF. The DNA for the CDR3 is TGCAGCGTTGGGGGACAGGGAGGCGGGGAGCTGTTTTTT.

V gene TRBV6-5 combines with J gene TRBJ1-3, with D possibly TRBD1 on 6 matching bases. V was clipped by 6 bases and J by 0 bases, with 12 bases between them. Germline CDR1 and CDR2: MNHEY and SVGAGI. The CDR3 is 15 amino acids. CDR3 protein: CASRRGGISGNTIYF. In DNA, the CDR3 is TGTGCCAGCAGACGGGGGGGCATCTCTGGAAACACCATATATTTT.

This clone was recorded a few times. The chain links TRBV9 to TRBJ1-1; weak D call: TRBD1 (6 bases). V lost 4 bases, J lost 5 bases, and 21 bases lay in between. This CDR3 is 16 amino acids long. Germline V CDR1 and CDR2: SGDLS, YYNGEE. This CDR3 is CASSPREGGTRTEAFF. CDR3 coding DNA: TGTGCCAGCAGCCCTAGAGAAGGGGGTACGAGGACTGAAGCTTTCTTT.

This clone showed up just a few times. The chain combines TRBV30 with TRBJ2-6; D is perhaps TRBD1 (5 bases). CDR1 and CDR2 (germline): GTSNPN, SVGIG (reference sequence). Trimming pared 5 bases from V and 4 bases from J, leaving 15 bases between. CDR3 length equals 15 residues. CDR3 nucleotides: TGTGCCTGGGGTACAGGTCCGCCCGGGGCCAACGTCCTGACTTTC. As protein: CAWGTGPPGANVLTF.

V is TRBV18 and J is TRBJ1-2; a weak D match, TRBD1 (6 bases). This CDR3 has 16 amino acids. Looked up from germline, CDR1 is KGHSH and CDR2 is LQKENI. V was clipped by 1 base and J by 8 bases, with 20 bases between them. CDR3 protein: CASSPLRQEGNSGYTF. In DNA, the CDR3 is TGTGCCAGCTCACCACTGAGACAGGAAGGCAATAGCGGCTACACCTTC.

This sequence joins TRBV30 and TRBJ2-7; the D gene is possibly TRBD1 (6 bases). CDR3 length: 15 residues. Trimming stripped 6 bases from V and 2 bases from J, with 20 bases between. The germline V gene encodes CDR1 GTSNPN and CDR2 SVGIG (reference sequence). The CDR3 is CACGARGDRTYEQYF. The CDR3 DNA reads as TGTGCCTGTGGGGCACGGGGAGACAGGACCTACGAGCAGTACTTC. Combining the CDR3 with reference TRBV30 and TRBJ2-7 gives the whole variable domain SQTIHQWPATLVQPVGSPLSLECTVEGTSNPNLYWYRQAAGRGLQLLFYSVGIGQISSEVPQNLSASRPQDRQFILSSKKLLLSDSGFYLCACGARGDRTYEQYFGPGTRLTVT.

This clone was seen a few times. This sequence joins TRBV4-3 and TRBJ1-1, with 7 bases lining up with TRBD1. The CDR3 has 15 amino acids. Germline CDR1 reads LGHNA; CDR2 reads YSLEER. The junction had 15 bases not matched to a gene; V was cut back by 4 bases and J by 10 bases. CDR3: CASSLPGTEGRRAFF. CDR3 DNA sequence: TGCGCCAGCAGCCTACCCGGGACAGAGGGGAGGAGAGCTTTCTTT.